The 31 T cell receptor beta chains in this list originate from one sample, sequenced in a study of tumor-infiltrating lymphocytes in primary liver carcinoma. Blood RNA came from unsorted whole blood; germline DNA was also extracted. Starting from approximately 0.45 ug of total RNA, TCR beta cDNA was produced with a primer in the constant region. ARM-PCR, slightly modified, supplied the TCR beta libraries through three nested multiplex PCR rounds. For approximately 10 cycles apiece, the opening two PCR rounds ran with TRBV1-TRBV30 forward primers and a C-beta reverse primer. Each CDR3 protein is one row after TCRdb ran MiXCR on the multiplex PCR reads. The sample carries 190,000 or so distinct CDR3 sequences, approximately 65% recorded once. The sample comprised peripheral blood. The receptors originated from a woman aged 60-75 years with primary liver carcinoma and hepatitis B virus infection.

The chain couples TRBV5-5 to TRBJ2-1; 7 nucleotides line up with TRBD2. Germline CDR1 reads SGHKS; CDR2 reads YYEKEE (reference sequence). J lost 2 bases, V lost 3 bases, and 8 bases had no gene match. The CDR3 totals 16 residues. The CDR3 reads CASSSTSERAYNEQFF. The CDR3 DNA reads as TGTGCCAGCAGCTCTACTAGCGAGAGGGCCTACAATGAGCAGTTCTTC.

This clonotype was counted at least ten times. The genes are TRBV12-3 or TRBV12-4 and TRBJ2-1; TRBD2 is a possible D gene (5 bases). There are 12 residues in the CDR3. The V end lost 2 bases, the J end lost 7 bases, and 6 bases lay between the germline ends. CDR3 sequence reads: CASSLRGNEQFF. The CDR3 DNA sequence: TGTGCCAGCAGTTTACGGGGTAATGAGCAGTTCTTC.

Only a few counts were recorded for this clonotype. The chain employs TRBV28 and TRBJ1-2; 7 bases align to TRBD1. This CDR3 region has 13 residues. Germline values: CDR1 MDHEN, CDR2 SYDVKM. The V gene end was trimmed by 10 bases and the J gene end by 4 bases; junction bases not matched to a gene: 9. The CDR3 loop reads CATQTGNRYGYTF. CDR3 DNA sequence: TGTGCCACCCAGACAGGGAACCGCTATGGCTACACCTTC.

This clonotype was detected many times. V gene TRBV5-5 combines with J gene TRBJ2-2; 13 nucleotides match TRBD2. The CDR3 is 17 residues long. Germline CDR1 is SGHKS and CDR2 is YYEKEE (reference sequence). Trimming took 5 bases from V and 1 from J; bases not matched to a gene: 5. The CDR3 sequence is CASSPGTSGMNTGELFF. CDR3 sequence (DNA): TGTGCCAGCAGTCCTGGGACTAGCGGGATGAACACCGGGGAGCTGTTTTTT.

The table lists this clonotype with a count of one. Germline is not matched at one junction end, which may reflect a read error. V is TRBV28 and J is TRBJ2-7, with D unresolved. CDR3 length equals 14 residues. The V gene's germline CDR1 is MDHEN and CDR2 SYDVKM. The CDR3 DNA is TGTGTCAGCAGTCTGGCCCACTATACCTACGAGCAGTACTTC. It encodes CVSSLAHYTYEQYF.

This clonotype was counted between two and nine times. This sequence joins TRBV5-6 and TRBJ1-5; D might be TRBD1 (5 bases). CDR1 SGHDT and CDR2 YYEEEE come from the germline V gene. This CDR3 is 16 amino acids long. V was trimmed by 0 bases and J by 1 base, leaving 11 bases between them. CDR3 coding DNA: TGTGCCAGCAGCTTGGACGGGGGGGGGAGCAATCAGCCCCAGCATTTT. This encodes CASSLDGGGSNQPQHF.

Details on this clonotype: Likely a read error: the CDR3 ends without its conserved phenylalanine or tryptophan. No DNA is shown, since the ends of the CDR3 on it are uncertain; the CDR3 is the one TCRdb lists. The chain employs TRBV14 and TRBJ2-7; TRBD1, the table's D call, was not compared with the DNA. Germline CDR1 is SGHDN and CDR2 is FVKESK. The CDR3 sequence runs 16 residues, both termini included. CDR3 in amino acids: CASSQDGVGPVLEQYS.

The chain uses TRBV29-1 and TRBJ2-3, with TRBD2 matching 7 bases. CDR3 length: 14 amino acids. Germline loops: CDR1 SQVTM, CDR2 ANQGSEA. The CDR3 DNA sequence: TGCAGTGCCCCGGACTGGGGGGGAACAGATACGCAGTATTTT. It translates to CSAPDWGGTDTQYF.

Concerning this clonotype: One junction end disagrees with the germline gene, perhaps due to a read error. V usage is TRBV5-4 and J usage is TRBJ2-7; 12 bases fit TRBD2. The germline CDR1 and CDR2 sequences are SGHNT and YYREEE (reference sequence). The CDR3 totals 17 residues. CDR3 sequence reads: CGSSSQTLAGGSYEQYF. The CDR3, as DNA: TGTGGCAGCAGCTCCCAGACACTAGCGGGAGGTAGCTACGAGCAGTACTTC.

In regard to this clonotype: One junction end does not reproduce the germline sequence, and a read error may be involved. The chain uses TRBV11-2 and TRBJ2-7, with TRBD2 identical over 7 bases. Germline CDR1 reads SGHAT; CDR2 reads FQNNGV. The CDR3 contains 16 residues. The CDR3 nucleotides read TGTGCCAGCAGCTTAGTTCTTAGCGGGTACTCCTACGAGGAGCACTTC. Translated: CASSLVLSGYSYEEHF.

In regard to this clonotype: This may come from a read error, since a much larger clone is one base off. The V and J genes are TRBV10-1 and TRBJ2-3; no clear D. The length of the CDR3 is 15 residues. Trimming removed 3 bases from V and 0 bases from J, with 10 bases in between. Per germline, CDR1 WNHNN and CDR2 SYGVQD (reference sequence). CDR3 sequence: CASSDQWGSTDTQYF. CDR3 DNA: TGCGCCAGCAGTGACCAGTGGGGTAGCACAGATACGCAGTATTTT.

Concerning this clonotype: This may stem from a read error, because a much larger clone lies one nucleotide away. This likely comes from a read error, as the CDR3 has no conserved phenylalanine or tryptophan at its end. This chain links TRBV6-1 with TRBJ1-5; the match to TRBD1 covers 9 bases. The V and J ends lost 3 bases and 0 bases, in that order; junction bases with no gene match: 9. This CDR3 spans 18 amino acids. CDR1 MNHNS and CDR2 SASEGT come from the germline V gene. The CDR3 region is CASSDPTGQGFSNQPQHY. DNA for the CDR3: TGTGCCAGCAGTGATCCCACGGGACAGGGCTTTAGCAATCAGCCCCAGCATTAT.

This clonotype was detected ten times or more. The chain uses TRBV4-2 and TRBJ2-2; 10 bases fit TRBD1. Per germline, CDR1 LGHNA and CDR2 YNFKEQ. Germline trimming cut 4 bases from V and 3 bases from J; bases unmatched to any gene: 5. This CDR3 has 16 amino acids. CDR3 loop: CASSRDRGLDTGELFF. In DNA, the CDR3 is TGTGCCAGCAGCCGTGACAGGGGGCTTGACACCGGGGAGCTGTTTTTT.

This clonotype showed up just a few times. The chain is built from TRBV7-9 and TRBJ2-3; D ambiguous. The CDR3 covers 14 residues. CDR1 is SEHNR, CDR2 FQNEAQ, per germline (reference sequence). The V and J ends lost 6 bases and 5 bases respectively, with 15 bases between them. CDR3 protein: CASSRSKRGDTQYF. CDR3 sequence (DNA): TGTGCCAGCAGTCGTTCTAAGCGTGGAGATACGCAGTATTTT.

This clonotype came up many times. For the CDR3, the DNA is TGTGCCAGCAGTTCCTTAAGTTCGGGGCACACCGGGGAGCTGTTTTTT. Protein product: CASSSLSSGHTGELFF. The chain uses TRBV5-5 and TRBJ2-2, with D perhaps assigned TRBD1 or TRBD2 (5 bases each). Trimming cost V 5 bases and J 3 bases, with 17 bases left between them. The CDR3 is 16 residues long. CDR1 and CDR2 (germline): SGHKS, YYEKEE (reference sequence).

This clonotype showed up just a few times. This may arise from a read error, as a much more abundant clone is one base away. The chain recombines TRBV5-6 with TRBJ1-4; 9 nucleotides agree with TRBD1. Germline V lookup: CDR1 SGHDT, CDR2 YYEEEE. The CDR3 consists of 15 residues. The CDR3 spells CASSGRTGAYEKPFF. The DNA for the CDR3 is TGTGCCAGCAGCGGGAGGACAGGGGCGTACGAAAAACCGTTTTTT.

Points on this clonotype: Given a much more abundant clone one base away, this may be a read error. The chain couples TRBV6-2 or TRBV6-3 to TRBJ1-5; D uncertain. Germline CDR1 MNHEY, CDR2 SVGEGT. The CDR3 consists of 14 residues. For the CDR3, the DNA is TGTACCAGCAGTTACTCGAATAGCAATCAGCCCCAGCATTTT. It encodes CTSSYSNSNQPQHF.

For this clonotype: A read error may be the cause here, since a much bigger clone is one base away. The chain is built from TRBV6-5 and TRBJ1-6; no clear D gene. The germline gives CDR1 MNHEY, CDR2 SVGAGI. CDR3 size: 13 residues. The CDR3 DNA reads TGTGCCAGCAGCGGACCACTCAATTCACCCCTCAACTTT. Protein: CASSGPLNSPLNF.

As concerns this clonotype: Relative to the germline gene, one junction end is altered; a read error may explain this. The rearrangement joins TRBV10-3 to TRBJ2-1; D might be TRBD1 or TRBD2, each matching 5 bases. Germline-derived CDR1 and CDR2 are ENHRY and SYGVKD. The length of the CDR3 is 13 residues. CDR3 region: CAIMGVPYNEKFF. In DNA form, the CDR3 reads TGTGCCATCATGGGGGTCCCCTACAATGAGAAGTTCTTC.

Concerning this clonotype: The CDR3 does not end in the conserved phenylalanine or tryptophan, so this is likely a read error. The J gene is TRBJ1-6, the V gene TRBV11-2; a possible D gene is TRBD1 (5 bases). Germline V CDR1 and CDR2: SGHAT, FQNNGV. The CDR3 length is 15 residues. CDR3 protein: CASSSPWGRNSALHY. In DNA form, the CDR3 reads TGTGCCAGCAGCTCCCCTTGGGGGAGAAATTCAGCCCTCCACTAT.

Note on this clonotype: This may stem from a read error, because a much larger clone lies one nucleotide away. The rearrangement joins TRBV6-1 to TRBJ1-1; D gene uncertain. This CDR3 region has 14 residues. CDR1 and CDR2 (germline): MNHNS, SASEGT. Trimming pared 3 bases from V and 4 bases from J, leaving 12 bases between. The chain's CDR3 is CASSDLRGVTEAFF. CDR3 coding DNA: TGTGCCAGCAGTGACTTACGGGGAGTCACTGAAGCTTTCTTT.

This clonotype has at least ten counts. V is TRBV28 and J is TRBJ2-3, with 9 bases matching TRBD1. In germline, CDR1 is MDHEN, CDR2 SYDVKM. V was pared by 6 bases and J by 1 base, with 2 bases of the junction left unmatched. The CDR3 has 14 amino acids. CDR3 in DNA: TGTGCCAGCAGGAGGACAGGGGGCACAGATACGCAGTATTTT. This encodes CASRRTGGTDTQYF. The whole variable domain, filled in from reference TRBV28 and TRBJ2-3, reads DVKVTQSSRYLVKRTGEKVFLECVQDMDHENMFWYRQDPGLGLRLIYFSYDVKMKEKGDIPEGYSVSREKKERFSLILESASTNQTSMYLCASRRTGGTDTQYFGPGTRLTVL.

This clonotype was detected only a few times. The rearrangement uses TRBV5-1 and TRBJ2-1; 7 bases are shared with TRBD2. The CDR3 runs to 19 residues. V dropped 5 bases and J dropped 0; count of bases not matched to a gene: 17. In germline, CDR1 is SGHRS, CDR2 YFSETQ. The CDR3 coding sequence is TGCGCCAGCAGGTCGGCTAGCGGAGTACCCGTACGCTCCTACAATGAGCAGTTCTTC. This encodes CASRSASGVPVRSYNEQFF.

As to this clonotype: It may be a read error: a sequence one base away is much more abundant. The chain couples TRBV12-3 or TRBV12-4 to TRBJ2-7; D gene ambiguous. The CDR3 totals 14 residues. In DNA form, the CDR3 reads TGTGTCAGCAGTCTGTTTGGCGCGGACTACGAGCAGTACTTC. Encoded protein: CVSSLFGADYEQYF.

With respect to this clonotype: One end of the junction fails to match germline, which may point to a read error. This rearrangement joins TRBV5-8 to TRBJ2-3; D is tentatively TRBD1 or TRBD2 (6 bases each). Germline lookup yields CDR1 SGHTS and CDR2 YDEGEE. The CDR3 sequence is 15 residues long. CDR3 in DNA: TGTGCCAGCAATCGGGGGCCCGCTAGCATAGATACGCAGTATTTT. As protein: CASNRGPASIDTQYF.

Concerning this clonotype itself: Its ends do not fully match the called genes, so a read error is possible. The CDR3 sequence is CASSRVGWKAGDLNIGELSF. In DNA form, the CDR3 reads TGTGCCAGCAGCCGCGTTGGATGGAAAGCGGGGGACTTGAACATCGGGGAGCTGTCTTTT. The chain joins TRBV11-1 to TRBJ2-2, with TRBD2 identical over 8 bases. The V gene's germline CDR1 is SGHAT and CDR2 FQDESV (reference sequence). The CDR3 spans 20 residues.

The count of this clonotype is one. The junction and the germline gene differ at one end; a read error may be behind it. V gene TRBV20-1 combines with J gene TRBJ2-7; D tentatively fits TRBD1 or TRBD2 (5 bases each). CDR3 length: 13 residues. Germline V gives CDR1 DFQATT, CDR2 SNEGSKA (reference sequence). CDR3 sequence (DNA): TGCAGTGCTCAGGACACCGTAGACTACGAGCAATACTTC. Translation gives CSAQDTVDYEQYF.

This clonotype was seen ten or more times. The chain combines TRBV12-3 or TRBV12-4 with TRBJ2-2, with D possibly being TRBD1 (6 bases). V lost 4 bases to trimming and J lost 1 base, with 10 bases between them. CDR3 length: 15 residues. CDR3 loop: CASSWQGKNTGELFF. The CDR3 region has the DNA TGTGCCAGCAGTTGGCAGGGGAAGAACACCGGGGAGCTGTTTTTT.

Points on this clonotype: One end of the junction does not line up with germline, which may come from a read error. The chain carries TRBV11-2 and TRBJ2-7; no clear D. Germline CDR1 is SGHAT and CDR2 is FQNNGV. The CDR3 has 15 residues. The CDR3 region has the DNA TGTGCCGGCAGCCTATTGAGGTCTTCGCACGGGGAGCAGTACTTC. Its translation is CAGSLLRSSHGEQYF.

Points on this clonotype: This may come from a read error, since a much larger clone is one base off. The CDR3 region has the DNA TGTGCCAGCAGTCTTAGGCAGGGCGAGCAGTACTTC. Its protein is CASSLRQGEQYF. This chain uses TRBV6-6 with TRBJ2-7; the D gene is possibly TRBD1 (5 bases). V lost 5 bases and J lost 6, with 11 bases in between. This CDR3 contains 12 residues. CDR1 and CDR2 from the germline V gene are MNHNY and SVGAGI (reference sequence).

The chain is built from TRBV11-2 and TRBJ2-1; 9 bases agree with TRBD2. Germline CDR1 is SGHAT and CDR2 is FQNNGV. With V trimmed by 5 bases and J by 5 bases, 4 bases remained unmatched. CDR3 size: 14 residues. CDR3: CASSAGGTDNEQFF. As DNA, the CDR3 is TGTGCCAGCAGCGCGGGGGGGACAGACAATGAGCAGTTCTTC.